This paragraph reports one TCR beta chain. Its antigen is still unknown. This record comes from a study of blood T cells in healthy people across ages. Points from the study as a whole: Changes in expanded clonotypes were possibly confounded, as the CMV status of donors was unknown.

A second PCR, run for roughly 7 to 12 cycles, used a sample-barcoded 5' primer plus a J-beta primer mix. Every sample produced at least 2.5 million CDR3-containing paired-end reads. TCRdb passed the 5' RACE reads through MiXCR, listing each CDR3 protein once. The profile covers approximately 880,000 distinct CDR3 sequences, with about 48% appearing a single time and roughly 13% taken by the ten largest. The CDR3 totals 19 residues. CDR1 and CDR2 from the germline V gene are SQVTM and ANQGSEA. V lost 3 bases, J lost 7 bases, and 28 bases lay in between. The authors extracted at least 5 micrograms of total RNA per sample.

Input material: blood. The TCR originated in a man aged 25 to 40 in good health. This sequence joins TRBV29-1 and TRBJ1-6, with D maybe TRBD1 (5 bases). As DNA, the CDR3 is TGCAGCGTTGACCTCGGTGGGGAGCCTACTCCCCAGGGAAATTCACCCCTCCACTTT. Translating gives CSVDLGGEPTPQGNSPLHF.